The 25 T cell receptor beta chains in this list originate from one sample, sequenced in a study of T cell clones after liver transplantation. TCRdb keeps only in-frame clones here, not all; method: immunoSEQ multiplex PCR. The repertoire has tens of thousands of clones, about 82% of them found once; the top ten carry 0.4% to 0.6%. Specimen: CD4+ T cells from blood, collected about 46 months after liver transplant. Every receptor here comes from a human patient who received a liver transplant. Among the T cells, some may be from the graft donor.

The V call is TRBV7-6, the J call TRBJ2-7, with D perhaps assigned TRBD1 or TRBD2 (5 bases each). The germline V gene has CDR1 SGHVS and CDR2 FNYEAQ. CDR3 length: 18 amino acids. The V end was cut by 2 bases, the J end by 5 bases, with 25 bases between. CDR3 region: CASSLRGTAVIVPNEQYF. As DNA, the CDR3 is TGTGCCAGCAGCTTAAGGGGTACAGCGGTGATTGTGCCTAACGAGCAGTACTTC.

V gene TRBV4-1 combines with J gene TRBJ1-3; D not certain. V was cut by 0 bases and J by 0 bases, with 6 bases left in between. The CDR3 contains 15 residues. Germline CDR1 and CDR2: MGHRA and YSYEKL. The CDR3 is CASSQELYSGNTIYF. CDR3 coding DNA: TGCGCCAGCAGCCAAGAGCTCTACTCTGGAAACACCATATATTTT.

The chain joins TRBV27 to TRBJ2-2; D call uncertain. The CDR3 is made up of 15 amino acids. From germline, CDR1 is MNHEY and CDR2 SMNVEV (reference sequence). With 5 bases removed from V and 1 base from J, the gap between germline ends came to 11 bases. The CDR3 protein is CASSPTSLNTGELFF. Here the CDR3 DNA reads TGTGCCAGCAGTCCCACGAGCCTGAACACCGGGGAGCTGTTTTTT.

This clone is a singleton in its sample. This chain uses TRBV7-2 with TRBJ2-3; 7 bases are shared with TRBD2. Unmatched junction bases numbered 5, after V lost 5 bases and J lost 3 bases. Germline assignment: CDR1 SGHTA and CDR2 FQGNSA. The CDR3 runs 14 residues. CDR3 DNA: TGTGCCAGCAGCGATTATAGCGGGACAGATACGCAGTATTTT. The encoded protein is CASSDYSGTDTQYF.

This clone was detected only once. The gene calls are TRBV27 and TRBJ2-1; 11 nucleotides agree with TRBD2. There are 20 residues in the CDR3. Germline-derived CDR1 and CDR2 are MNHEY and SMNVEV (reference sequence). V trimming: 4 bases; J trimming: 0 bases; junction bases outside the gene matches: 14. CDR3 coding DNA: TGTGCCAGCAGTTCCCAGACTAGCGGGAAGCCCTTGGCCTCCTACAATGAGCAGTTCTTC. Encoded protein: CASSSQTSGKPLASYNEQFF.

This chain connects TRBV6-5 to TRBJ1-1; no firm D call. The CDR3 consists of 14 residues. V lost 8 bases, J lost 2 bases, and 15 bases lay in between. Per germline, CDR1 MNHEY and CDR2 SVGAGI. The CDR3 spells CASCPNVQNTEAFF. CDR3 DNA: TGTGCCAGCTGTCCTAACGTCCAAAACACTGAAGCTTTCTTT.

The V and J genes are TRBV4-1 and TRBJ1-3; possible D gene TRBD1, 5 bases. The CDR3 totals 13 residues. Germline V CDR1 and CDR2: MGHRA, YSYEKL. Trimming pared 1 base from V and 7 bases from J, leaving 8 bases between. CDR3 nucleotide sequence: TGCGCCAGCAGCCAAGGGTGGGGGAACACCATATATTTT. It yields the protein CASSQGWGNTIYF.

V and J are TRBV2 and TRBJ2-7; the D gene is possibly TRBD1 (6 bases). There are 13 residues in the CDR3. V was shortened by 7 bases and J by 3 bases, with 13 bases between the two germline ends. Germline V CDR1 and CDR2: SNHLY, FYNNEI. CDR3 loop: CASTRTVRYEQYF. Here the CDR3 DNA reads TGTGCCAGCACCCGGACAGTCCGCTACGAGCAGTACTTC.

V gene TRBV30 combines with J gene TRBJ1-3; perhaps TRBD1 as D (6 bases). Germline CDR1 GTSNPN, CDR2 SVGIG (reference sequence). The CDR3 is 19 amino acids. V lost 3 bases and J lost 0, with 24 bases in between. The CDR3 region has the DNA TGTGCCTGGAGCCGCCGCGACAGGTCCTCCGGAGCCTCTGGAAACACCATATATTTT. Residues: CAWSRRDRSSGASGNTIYF.

The chain uses TRBV29-1 and TRBJ1-2; 8 bases are shared with TRBD1. The V segment lost 6 bases and the J segment 3 bases; nucleotides outside the gene matches: 3. The CDR3 has 12 residues. Germline-derived CDR1 and CDR2 are SQVTM and ANQGSEA. The CDR3 coding sequence is TGCAGCGTCCCGACAGGGGACTATGGCTACACCTTC. Amino acids: CSVPTGDYGYTF.

This clone was recorded a few times. The chain couples TRBV7-8 to TRBJ2-7; D perhaps matches TRBD1 (6 bases). The germline V gene has CDR1 SGHVS and CDR2 FQNEAQ. The V and J ends lost 2 bases and 0 bases respectively, with 11 bases between them. The CDR3 extends over 15 amino acids. In nucleotides, the CDR3 is TGTGCCAGCAGCTTAAGTTACAGGGTCTCCTACGAGCAGTACTTC. The encoded protein is CASSLSYRVSYEQYF.

The chain has TRBV6-9 and TRBJ2-1; D is perhaps TRBD1 (7 bases). The length of the CDR3 is 15 residues. The germline CDR1 and CDR2 sequences are MNHGY and SVAAGI. V gave up 7 bases and J gave up 9 bases, with 22 bases separating them. In nucleotides, the CDR3 is TGTGCCAGCATTATAACGTACGGGAGACAGGGTGAGCAGTTCTTC. It translates to CASIITYGRQGEQFF.

This chain links TRBV18 with TRBJ2-4; D not resolved. CDR3 size: 14 residues. CDR1 and CDR2 from the germline V gene are KGHSH and LQKENI. V shed 4 bases and J shed 8 bases, with 15 bases lying between them. This chain's CDR3 is CASSLSGGGDIQYF. The CDR3 DNA reads as TGTGCCAGCTCACTTTCTGGCGGCGGTGACATTCAGTACTTC.

This chain links TRBV6-1 with TRBJ2-7, with D possibly TRBD2 on 6 matching bases. Germline V gene sequence: CDR1 MNHNS, CDR2 SASEGT. This CDR3 spans 15 amino acids. Trimming took off 1 base at V and 6 bases at J, with 16 bases between the two ends. CDR3 DNA sequence: TGTGCCAGCAGTGAAGGGGATCGGGACTTGCTCGAGCAGTACTTC. This encodes CASSEGDRDLLEQYF.

The CDR3 sequence: CASSLDGNEQFF. Written as DNA, the CDR3 is TGTGCCAGCAGCTTAGACGGCAATGAGCAGTTCTTC. V and J are TRBV7-7 and TRBJ2-1, with D unresolved. CDR1 and CDR2 (germline): SSHAT, FNYEAQ (reference sequence). The V end lost 1 base, the J end lost 6 bases, and 4 bases lay between the germline ends. The CDR3 runs 12 residues.

The chain links TRBV28 to TRBJ1-5; 8 bases map to TRBD1. Unmatched junction bases numbered 15, after V lost 9 bases and J lost 5 bases. Germline assignment: CDR1 MDHEN and CDR2 SYDVKM. The CDR3 covers 16 residues. Written as DNA, the CDR3 is TGTGCCAGTAACGTGGCAGGGGGCAATGAGTATCAGCCCCAGCATTTT. Its protein product is CASNVAGGNEYQPQHF.

This chain links TRBV7-3 with TRBJ1-1; D is unresolved. The V gene lost 5 bases and the J gene lost 1 base, with 8 bases spanning the gap. The CDR3 length is 13 residues. From germline, CDR1 is SGHTA and CDR2 FQGTGA. Written as DNA, the CDR3 is TGTGCCAGCAGCCGTCCAGGGAACACTGAAGCTTTCTTT. Protein sequence: CASSRPGNTEAFF. Full variable domain (rest looked up from reference TRBV7-3 and TRBJ1-1): GAGVSQTPSNKVTEKGKYVELRCDPISGHTALYWYRQSLGQGPEFLIYFQGTGAADDSGLPNDRFFAVRPEGSVSTLKIQRTERGDSAVYLCASSRPGNTEAFFGQGTRLTVV.

The chain has TRBV7-9 and TRBJ1-2; tentative D call: TRBD1 (5 bases). CDR1 SEHNR and CDR2 FQNEAQ come from the germline V gene (reference sequence). The CDR3 is made up of 15 amino acids. The ends were cut back, 6 bases at V and 4 bases at J, with 18 bases in the middle. CDR3 amino acids: CASSPREGRGYGYTF. CDR3 nucleotides: TGTGCCAGCAGTCCTCGGGAGGGGCGGGGCTATGGCTACACCTTC.

This chain uses TRBV11-2 with TRBJ2-1; D not certain. Deletions cut 0 bases from V and 6 bases from J, with 9 bases between. The CDR3 covers 14 residues. Germline lookup yields CDR1 SGHAT and CDR2 FQNNGV. The chain's CDR3 is CASSLDHWGNEQFF. In nucleotides, the CDR3 is TGTGCCAGCAGCTTAGATCATTGGGGCAATGAGCAGTTCTTC.

The chain links TRBV4-1 to TRBJ1-2; D is ambiguous. This CDR3 has 14 amino acids. V dropped 5 bases and J dropped 4 bases, with 14 bases sitting between them. Germline CDR1 is MGHRA and CDR2 is YSYEKL. The CDR3 reads CASSGNLALYGYTF. For the CDR3, the DNA is TGCGCCAGCAGCGGGAATTTGGCCCTCTATGGCTACACCTTC.

V and J are TRBV9 and TRBJ1-1; TRBD1 matches 7 bases. Trimming at V came to 4 bases and at J to 7 bases, leaving 13 bases not matched to a gene. The CDR3 length is 15 residues. Germline V gene sequence: CDR1 SGDLS, CDR2 YYNGEE. The CDR3 here is CASSPRDRDSFEAFF. Here the CDR3 DNA reads TGTGCCAGCAGCCCACGAGACAGGGACTCCTTTGAAGCTTTCTTT.

This chain links TRBV4-1 with TRBJ2-7; no clear D. Germline V gives CDR1 MGHRA, CDR2 YSYEKL. Trimming removed 4 bases from V and 7 bases from J, with 11 bases in between. The CDR3 consists of 12 residues. CDR3 loop: CASSPGQREQYF. CDR3 DNA: TGCGCCAGCAGCCCCGGGCAGCGTGAGCAGTACTTC.

The chain joins TRBV7-8 to TRBJ1-1, with D possibly TRBD1 on 6 matching bases. Trimming took off 5 bases at V and 3 bases at J, with 10 bases between the two ends. In germline, CDR1 is SGHVS, CDR2 FQNEAQ. The CDR3 length is 13 residues. The CDR3 coding sequence is TGTGCCAGCAGCCAACGACAGGACACTGAAGCTTTCTTT. Protein: CASSQRQDTEAFF.

This clone showed up just a few times. This rearrangement joins TRBV11-2 to TRBJ2-3; a weak D match, TRBD2 (6 bases). CDR1 SGHAT and CDR2 FQNNGV come from the germline V gene. The CDR3 extends over 15 amino acids. V gave up 4 bases and J gave up 6 bases, with 17 bases separating them. The CDR3 coding sequence is TGTGCCAGCAGCTACCCTCGGGGAGGTCGGGATACGCAGTATTTT. Amino acid sequence: CASSYPRGGRDTQYF.

V usage is TRBV18 and J usage is TRBJ1-1, with D tentatively TRBD1 (6 bases). Looked up from germline, CDR1 is KGHSH and CDR2 is LQKENI. Trimming cost V 3 bases and J 7 bases, with 12 bases left between them. This CDR3 is built from 13 residues. The CDR3 reads CASSPTPGDEAFF. For the CDR3, the DNA is TGTGCCAGCTCACCCACCCCAGGGGATGAAGCTTTCTTT. The whole variable domain, filled in from reference TRBV18 and TRBJ1-1, reads NAGVMQNPRHLVRRRGQEARLRCSPMKGHSHVYWYRQLPEEGLKFMVYLQKENIIDESGMPKERFSAEFPKEGPSILRIQQVVRGDSAAYFCASSPTPGDEAFFGQGTRLTVV.